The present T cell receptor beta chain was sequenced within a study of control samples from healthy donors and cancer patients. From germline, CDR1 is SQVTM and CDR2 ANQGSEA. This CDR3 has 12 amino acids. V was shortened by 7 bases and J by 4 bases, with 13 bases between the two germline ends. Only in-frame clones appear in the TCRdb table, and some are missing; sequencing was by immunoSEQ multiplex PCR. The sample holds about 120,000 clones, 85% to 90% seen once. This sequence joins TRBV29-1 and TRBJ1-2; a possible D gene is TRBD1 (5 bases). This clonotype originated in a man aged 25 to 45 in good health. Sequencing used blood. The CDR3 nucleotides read TGCAGCGCCGCCGACAGTTCCTATGGCTACACCTTC. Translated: CSAADSSYGYTF.